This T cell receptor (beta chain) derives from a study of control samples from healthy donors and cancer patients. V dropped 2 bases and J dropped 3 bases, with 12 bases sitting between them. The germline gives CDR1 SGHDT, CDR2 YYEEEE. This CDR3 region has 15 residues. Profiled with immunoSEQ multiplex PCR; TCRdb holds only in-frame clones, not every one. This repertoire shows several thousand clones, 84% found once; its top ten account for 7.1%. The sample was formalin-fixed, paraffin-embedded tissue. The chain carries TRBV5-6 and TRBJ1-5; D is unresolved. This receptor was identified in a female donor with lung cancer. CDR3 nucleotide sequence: TGTGCCAGCAGCTTAAAGGGTCCATCCAATCAGCCCCAGCATTTT. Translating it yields CASSLKGPSNQPQHF.